This T cell receptor beta chain is drawn from a study of T cell changes during pregnancy in multiple sclerosis. Data came from immunoSEQ multiplex PCR; TCRdb stores just in-frame clones and leaves some out. The data hold 95,000 to 110,000 clones, with 92% observed a single time. This TCR came from a female donor in good health, enrolled as a control in a pregnancy study. The input for sequencing was peripheral blood, taken in the third trimester of pregnancy.

In nucleotides, the CDR3 is TGCGCCAGCAGCTCAGGACAGGGGTATGGCTACACCTTC. This encodes CASSSGQGYGYTF. V and J are TRBV5-1 and TRBJ1-2, with 9 positions matching TRBD1. CDR1 is SGHRS and CDR2 is YFSETQ in the germline V gene. The length of the CDR3 is 13 residues. The V gene end was trimmed by 3 bases and the J gene end by 5 bases; junction bases not matched to a gene: 2. Full variable domain (rest looked up from reference TRBV5-1 and TRBJ1-2): KAGVTQTPRYLIKTRGQQVTLSCSPISGHRSVSWYQQTPGQGLQFLFEYFSETQRNKGNFPGRFSGRQFSNSRSEMNVSTLELGDSALYLCASSSGQGYGYTFGSGTRLTVV.